Below, one T cell receptor beta chain is given with its context. The data are from a study of OX40 agonist ivuxolimab in advanced cancers. About the study: Patients were dosed with the agonistic anti-OX40 (CD134) antibody ivuxolimab. Hepatocellular carcinoma, melanoma, renal cell or head and neck cancer occurred in dose-escalation patients. Across the patients, intravenous ivuxolimab was delivered every 2 weeks at 0.01 to 10 mg/kg. Three individuals attained partial responses, comprising one hepatocellular carcinoma case and two cutaneous melanoma cases.

Germline loops: CDR1 SGHRS, CDR2 YFSETQ. With 4 bases clipped from V and 3 bases from J, the junction kept 8 bases outside the gene matches. The CDR3 loop spans 15 amino acids. Sequencing was performed with immunoSEQ multiplex PCR; in TCRdb, only in-frame clones are kept and a portion is missing. This sample carries 65,000 to 70,000 clones, roughly 76% of them seen once, and the ten largest clones take over 1.5%. The source of this sequence is an adult with an advanced solid tumor such as melanoma, head and neck, liver or kidney cancer. J is TRBJ2-7 and V is TRBV5-1; 9 bases map to TRBD1. The starting material was CD4+ or CD8+ T cells sorted from blood, obtained in a trial of the OX40 agonist ivuxolimab. CDR3 sequence reads: CASSALGTGFYEQYF. CDR3 DNA: TGCGCCAGCAGCGCCCTTGGGACAGGGTTCTACGAGCAGTACTTC.